The sequence of this TCR beta chain was determined in a study of blood T cell repertoires in COVID-19. Study-wide context: Both acute and convalescent COVID-19 samples were obtained from the United States, Italy and Spain. T cells, B-cell-depleted T cells, or PBMCs provided the cDNA or gDNA that served as material.

One Seattle source followed patients from active infection through their disease course. Original processing methods: From reference gene primer amplification, estimates of nucleated cell counts were derived. Profiling relied on immunoSEQ multiplex PCR, and the TCRdb table lists in-frame clones only, not all of them. That table furnishes V, J and clone size, whereas the DNA furnished D and trimming. The sample contains tens of thousands of clones, roughly 80% of which appear only once. Looked up from germline, CDR1 is MNHNS and CDR2 is SASEGT. The CDR3 loop spans 15 amino acids. V dropped 3 bases and J dropped 7; count of bases not matched to a gene: 7.

Sequenced: peripheral blood. The gene calls are TRBV6-1 and TRBJ1-4, with 8 bases identical to TRBD1. The TCR comes from a man aged 45-65 years with COVID-19, enrolled during active disease. CDR3 loop: CASSEGAGGGEKLFF. The DNA for the CDR3 is TGTGCCAGCAGTGAGGGGGCAGGGGGCGGTGAAAAACTGTTTTTT.